The next 29 T cell receptor beta chains were all read from a single sample in a study of Ad26.COV2.S vaccination and SARS-CoV-2 variants. As for treatment: roughly 18 received Ad26.COV2.S at low or high dose, single or two shots; roughly five received placebo; per-sample allocation not given. Day 63 after the first vaccine or placebo injection was the time point for sampling. Profiled with immunoSEQ multiplex PCR; TCRdb holds only in-frame clones, not every one. The sample shows approximately 400,000 clones, 80% to 90% of them seen only once. Here the sequenced sample was peripheral blood, taken in a trial of Ad26.COV2.S vaccine versus placebo. The receptors here all came from a person between 18 and 59 years old who received the Ad26.COV2.S COVID-19 vaccine or a placebo.

This clone was picked up one time. The CDR3 bases are TGTGCCAGTAGTGGGCAGGGATCTAACTATGGCTACACCTTC. Its protein is CASSGQGSNYGYTF. This chain connects TRBV19 to TRBJ1-2, with D perhaps TRBD1 (5 bases). V lost 5 bases, J lost 0 bases, and 10 bases lay in between. The length of the CDR3 is 14 residues. CDR1 and CDR2 from the germline V gene are LNHDA and SQIVND (reference sequence).

This CDR3 is CASSLGGFSYEQYF. The CDR3 coding sequence is TGTGCCAGCAGCTTGGGGGGCTTTTCCTACGAGCAGTACTTC. V gene TRBV5-6 combines with J gene TRBJ2-7; possible D gene TRBD1, 5 bases. Trimming shortened V by 0 bases and J by 1 base, and 8 bases separated the two germline ends. The CDR3 totals 14 residues. Germline loops: CDR1 SGHDT, CDR2 YYEEEE.

The chain has TRBV6-6 and TRBJ2-1, with D perhaps TRBD2 (5 bases). The CDR3 spans 15 residues. Trimming pared 4 bases from V and 3 bases from J, leaving 13 bases between. Germline V gives CDR1 MNHNY, CDR2 SVGAGI (reference sequence). CDR3 region: CASSSPSLVYNEQFF. CDR3 in DNA: TGTGCCAGCAGTTCACCTAGCCTCGTCTACAATGAGCAGTTCTTC.

The rearrangement uses TRBV7-9 and TRBJ2-7, with D hard to call. Germline CDR1 is SEHNR and CDR2 is FQNEAQ (reference sequence). The CDR3 has 12 amino acids. Trimming left V 2 bases short and J 5 bases short, with 7 bases between. The CDR3 DNA is TGTGCCAGCAGCTTATTTTGGGACGAGCAGTACTTC. Encoded protein: CASSLFWDEQYF. The whole variable domain, filled in from reference TRBV7-9 and TRBJ2-7, reads DTGVSQNPRHKITKRGQNVTFRCDPISEHNRLYWYRQTLGQGPEFLTYFQNEAQLEKSRLLSDRFSAERPKGSFSTLEIQRTEQGDSAMYLCASSLFWDEQYFGPGTRLTVT.

The chain uses TRBV3-1 (or the pseudogene TRBV3-2) and TRBJ2-1; D call uncertain. Germline values: CDR1 LGHDT, CDR2 YNNKEL (reference sequence). V was shortened by 1 base and J by 8 bases, with 9 bases between the two germline ends. CDR3 length equals 13 residues. In DNA form, the CDR3 reads TGTGCCAGCAGCCAAGTTAGAGGCGATGAGCAGTTCTTC. Translation gives CASSQVRGDEQFF.

The V call is TRBV13, the J call TRBJ2-5; the D is unclear. The CDR3 totals 14 residues. Germline CDR1 is PRHDT and CDR2 is FYEKMQ (reference sequence). The ends were cut back, 2 bases at V and 7 bases at J, with 14 bases in the middle. The CDR3, as DNA: TGTGCCAGCAGCTTACCCACCCGGGTGGGGACCCAGTACTTC. Translating gives CASSLPTRVGTQYF.

The chain uses TRBV9 and TRBJ1-2, with TRBD1 matching 8 bases. Trimming took 4 bases from V and 3 from J; bases not matched to a gene: 5. There are 14 residues in the CDR3. Germline CDR1 SGDLS, CDR2 YYNGEE. The CDR3 loop reads CASSRYRGDYGYTF. The CDR3 DNA reads as TGTGCCAGCAGCAGATACAGGGGGGACTATGGCTACACCTTC.

This rearrangement joins TRBV24-1 to TRBJ2-7, with 10 bases fitting TRBD1. The CDR3 is 15 residues long. After removal of 3 bases from V and 5 bases from J, the junction contained 6 bases not matched to a gene. The germline V gene encodes CDR1 KGHDR and CDR2 SFDVKD. The CDR3 here is CATSDGPGQGNEQYF. The DNA of the CDR3 is TGTGCCACCAGTGATGGGCCGGGACAGGGGAACGAGCAGTACTTC.

This clone was seen once. The chain has TRBV24-1 and TRBJ1-1, with no clear D. Germline values: CDR1 KGHDR, CDR2 SFDVKD. V lost 5 bases and J 2 bases, leaving 5 bases between the germline ends. The CDR3 has 12 residues. As DNA, the CDR3 is TGTGCCACCAGTGGTGAAAACACTGAAGCTTTCTTT. It yields the protein CATSGENTEAFF.

This clone was seen only once. The gene calls are TRBV7-2 and TRBJ2-4, with 7 bases identical to TRBD1. This CDR3 has 17 amino acids. J was trimmed by 0 bases and V by 4 bases; bases with no gene match: 9. The V gene's germline CDR1 is SGHTA and CDR2 FQGNSA. CDR3 amino acids: CASSSHTGVIAKNIQYF. In DNA, the CDR3 is TGTGCCAGCAGCTCGCACACAGGGGTTATAGCCAAAAACATTCAGTACTTC.

The chain links TRBV5-1 to TRBJ2-1; no clear D. V gave up 2 bases and J gave up 7 bases, with 4 bases separating them. The CDR3 runs 11 residues. Germline V lookup: CDR1 SGHRS, CDR2 YFSETQ. This chain's CDR3 is CASSFQNEQFF. CDR3 sequence (DNA): TGCGCCAGCAGCTTTCAAAATGAGCAGTTCTTC.

The sample holds a few counts of this clone. V and J are TRBV24-1 and TRBJ1-4, with D possibly TRBD1 on 6 matching bases. V lost 12 bases to trimming and J lost 3 bases, with 22 bases between them. The CDR3 covers 16 residues. CDR1 and CDR2 (germline): KGHDR, SFDVKD. This chain's CDR3 is CAPSGQKGPSNEKLFF. The CDR3 DNA reads TGTGCCCCCTCCGGACAGAAGGGGCCTTCTAATGAAAAACTGTTTTTT.

V gene TRBV5-8 combines with J gene TRBJ2-1, with D unresolved. V was shortened by 6 bases and J by 4 bases, with 14 bases between the two germline ends. This CDR3 is 14 amino acids long. Per the germline V gene, CDR1 is SGHTS and CDR2 is YDEGEE. The CDR3 region is CASTRADFYNEQFF. In DNA form, the CDR3 reads TGTGCCAGCACCAGAGCCGACTTTTACAATGAGCAGTTCTTC.

The V and J genes are TRBV4-1 and TRBJ2-3; no firm D call. The CDR3 totals 14 residues. V gave up 0 bases and J gave up 6 bases, with 10 bases separating them. Per the germline V gene, CDR1 is MGHRA and CDR2 is YSYEKL. The CDR3 DNA reads as TGCGCCAGCAGCCAAGATCGTAGTCTGGATACGCAGTATTTT. Translated: CASSQDRSLDTQYF.

The J gene is TRBJ1-5, the V gene TRBV19, with D perhaps TRBD1 (5 bases). Germline V gives CDR1 LNHDA, CDR2 SQIVND (reference sequence). With 6 bases removed from V and 8 bases from J, the gap between germline ends came to 11 bases. This CDR3 comprises 12 residues. This CDR3 reads CASRLGGEPQHF. DNA for the CDR3: TGTGCCAGTAGGTTGGGGGGTGAGCCCCAGCATTTT.

The chain recombines TRBV10-3 with TRBJ1-1; D remains unclear. The V gene lost 5 bases and the J gene lost 0 bases, with 10 bases spanning the gap. Germline CDR1 is ENHRY and CDR2 is SYGVKD. The CDR3 consists of 14 residues. The CDR3 reads CAISFSLLNTEAFF. The CDR3, as DNA: TGTGCCATCAGTTTCAGCTTACTGAACACTGAAGCTTTCTTT.

This sequence joins TRBV21-1 and TRBJ1-2; the listed D gene, TRBD1, was not tested against the DNA. TRBV21-1 is annotated as a pseudogene. The CDR3 has 15 residues. CDR3 DNA: TGTGCCAGCAGCAGCGACAGCGCTGGAGACTATGGCTACACCTTC. This codes for CASSSDSAGDYGYTF.

The chain combines TRBV27 with TRBJ2-2, with 10 bases identical to TRBD2. The CDR3 has 13 residues. Per germline, CDR1 MNHEY and CDR2 SMNVEV (reference sequence). Trimming at V came to 10 bases and at J to 6 bases, leaving 5 bases not matched to a gene. Here the CDR3 reads CATSGRAAGELFF. DNA of the CDR3: TGTGCCACGAGCGGGAGGGCCGCCGGGGAGCTGTTTTTT.

In its sample, this clone was seen once. The J gene is TRBJ1-6, the V gene TRBV3-1 (or the pseudogene TRBV3-2); D gene uncertain. CDR3 length: 15 amino acids. Germline loops: CDR1 LGHDT, CDR2 YNNKEL (reference sequence). With 1 base removed from V and 10 bases from J, the gap between germline ends came to 14 bases. The CDR3 loop reads CASSQVSGGRSPLHF. In DNA form, the CDR3 reads TGTGCCAGCAGCCAAGTCTCCGGTGGTCGATCACCCCTCCACTTT.

V usage is TRBV2 and J usage is TRBJ2-7; D is unclear. CDR3 length: 14 residues. Trimming removed 9 bases from V and 3 bases from J, with 18 bases in between. Looked up from germline, CDR1 is SNHLY and CDR2 is FYNNEI. CDR3 residues: CASILIPVNYEQYF. DNA of the CDR3: TGTGCCAGTATCCTGATTCCCGTTAACTACGAGCAGTACTTC.

The chain joins TRBV2 to TRBJ1-6; tentative D call: TRBD1 (5 bases). V was trimmed by 6 bases and J by 0 bases, leaving 12 bases between them. CDR1 is SNHLY and CDR2 is FYNNEI in the germline V gene. This CDR3 is 16 amino acids long. The CDR3 region has the DNA TGTGCCAGCAGCGGGACGGCGAGCTCCTATAATTCACCCCTCCACTTT. Translating gives CASSGTASSYNSPLHF.

As to this clone: This same CDR3 is encoded by further DNA sequences in the sample. CDR3: CASSLGPEAFF. The DNA for the CDR3 is TGCGCCAGCAGCTTGGGGCCTGAAGCTTTCTTT. The V gene is TRBV5-1, the J gene TRBJ1-1; D is ambiguous. Trimming stripped 0 bases from V and 6 bases from J, with 3 bases between. Germline V gene data show CDR1 as SGHRS and CDR2 as YFSETQ. This CDR3 comprises 11 residues.

The J gene is TRBJ2-7, the V gene TRBV13; D is undetermined. The germline V gene encodes CDR1 PRHDT and CDR2 FYEKMQ (reference sequence). CDR3 size: 13 residues. The V gene lost 5 bases and the J gene lost 6 bases, with 14 bases spanning the gap. The CDR3 spells CASSPPRYPEQYF. The CDR3 DNA reads as TGTGCCAGCAGCCCCCCCAGGTATCCCGAGCAGTACTTC. The full variable domain, in which reference TRBV13 and TRBJ2-7 provide the parts outside the CDR3, is AAGVIQSPRHLIKEKRETATLKCYPIPRHDTVYWYQQGPGQDPQFLISFYEKMQSDKGSIPDRFSAQQFSDYHSELNMSSLELGDSALYFCASSPPRYPEQYFGPGTRLTVT.

V gene TRBV2 combines with J gene TRBJ1-4; perhaps TRBD1 as D (5 bases). V lost 11 bases and J lost 3, with 16 bases in between. CDR1 is SNHLY and CDR2 is FYNNEI in the germline V gene. This CDR3 region has 14 residues. The CDR3, as DNA: TGTGCCCTAAAGAAGGGACGGTCTAATGAAAAACTGTTTTTT. This sequence encodes CALKKGRSNEKLFF.

This chain links TRBV11-2 with TRBJ1-1, with D unresolved. Trimming stripped 3 bases from V and 0 bases from J, with 14 bases between. The CDR3 runs to 16 residues. Germline-derived CDR1 and CDR2 are SGHAT and FQNNGV. The CDR3 nucleotides are TGTGCCAGCAGCTTTCAGACATTTTCGGTGAACACTGAAGCTTTCTTT. This encodes CASSFQTFSVNTEAFF.

This sequence joins TRBV9 and TRBJ1-3, with 9 bases that match TRBD1. CDR1 and CDR2 (germline): SGDLS, YYNGEE. The CDR3 contains 14 residues. The junction had 3 bases not matched to a gene; V was cut back by 3 bases and J by 5 bases. In DNA form, the CDR3 reads TGTGCCAGCAGCGGAACAGGGGGCCGAAACACCATATATTTT. Translating gives CASSGTGGRNTIYF.

The chain combines TRBV7-2 with TRBJ1-6; D unclear. With 5 bases removed from V and 8 bases from J, the gap between germline ends came to 16 bases. Looked up from germline, CDR1 is SGHTA and CDR2 is FQGNSA. The CDR3 extends over 15 amino acids. In DNA form, the CDR3 reads TGTGCCAGCAGCCTAGAGATATCCGCTTATTCACCCCTCCACTTT. It yields the protein CASSLEISAYSPLHF.

This chain uses TRBV6-2 or TRBV6-3 with TRBJ2-7, with unresolved D. The CDR3 is made up of 12 amino acids. Germline V gene data show CDR1 as MNHEY and CDR2 as SVGEGT. Trimming stripped 5 bases from V and 5 bases from J, with 10 bases between. CDR3 sequence reads: CASSQATDEQYF. The DNA for the CDR3 is TGTGCCAGCAGTCAAGCTACGGACGAGCAGTACTTC.

The chain carries TRBV24-1 and TRBJ2-7, with 7 bases fitting TRBD2. CDR3 size: 15 residues. Germline V CDR1 and CDR2: KGHDR, SFDVKD. V lost 8 bases and J lost 6; bases outside the gene matches: 15. The CDR3 loop reads CATTSGGRSSSEQYF. CDR3 in DNA: TGTGCCACCACTAGCGGCGGCAGGAGCTCGTCCGAGCAGTACTTC.